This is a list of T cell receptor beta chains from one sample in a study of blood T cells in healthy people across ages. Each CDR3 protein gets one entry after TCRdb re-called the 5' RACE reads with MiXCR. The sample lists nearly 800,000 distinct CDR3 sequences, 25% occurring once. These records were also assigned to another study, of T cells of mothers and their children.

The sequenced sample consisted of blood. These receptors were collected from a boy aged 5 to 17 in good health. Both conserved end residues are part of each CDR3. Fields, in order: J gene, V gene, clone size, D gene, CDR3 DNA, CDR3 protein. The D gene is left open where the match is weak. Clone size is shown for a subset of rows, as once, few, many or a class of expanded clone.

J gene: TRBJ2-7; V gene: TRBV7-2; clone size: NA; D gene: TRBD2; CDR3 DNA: TGTGCCAGCAGCCCAGGACTAGCGGGGGTCGAGCAGTACTTC; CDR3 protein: CASSPGLAGVEQYF
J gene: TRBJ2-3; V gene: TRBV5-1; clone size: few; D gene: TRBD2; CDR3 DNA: TGCGCCAGCAGCTGGCAGGGAGGGGTGGGCACAGATACGCAGTATTTT; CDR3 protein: CASSWQGGVGTDTQYF
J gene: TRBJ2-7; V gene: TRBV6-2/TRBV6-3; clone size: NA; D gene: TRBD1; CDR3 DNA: TGTGCCAGCAGTTACTCGACAGGGGCCTACAGCGAGCAGTACTTC; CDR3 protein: CASSYSTGAYSEQYF
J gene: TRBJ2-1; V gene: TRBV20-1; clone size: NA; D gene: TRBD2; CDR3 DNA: TGCAGTGCTAGAGATAGCGGGACCCCTCACAATGAGCAGTTCTTC; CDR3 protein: CSARDSGTPHNEQFF
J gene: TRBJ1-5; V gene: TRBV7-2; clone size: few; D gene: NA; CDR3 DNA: TGTGCCAGCAGCTTAGACTCGGCAGGGAATCAGCCCCAGCATTTT; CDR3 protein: CASSLDSAGNQPQHF
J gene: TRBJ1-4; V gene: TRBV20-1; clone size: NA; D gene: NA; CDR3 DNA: TGCAGTGCTAGCCGCAGGGGAACTAATGAAAAACTGTTTTTT; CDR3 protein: CSASRRGTNEKLFF
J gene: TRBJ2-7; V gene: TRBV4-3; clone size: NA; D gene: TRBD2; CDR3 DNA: TGCGCCAGCAGCCAAGAACTAGCGAGAACATCCGAGCAGTACTTC; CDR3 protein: CASSQELARTSEQYF
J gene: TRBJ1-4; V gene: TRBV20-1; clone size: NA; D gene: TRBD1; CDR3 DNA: TGCAGTGCTAGGAGTAAAAAGACGGGACAGAAGGCCGGAAAAACGATTAATGAAGAACTGTTTTTT; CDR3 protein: CSARSKKTGQKAGKTINEELFF
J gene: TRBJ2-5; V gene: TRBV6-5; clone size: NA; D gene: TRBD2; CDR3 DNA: TGTGCCAGCAGGGATTTAGCGGGGGGAGGAGAGACCCAGTACTTC; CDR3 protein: CASRDLAGGGETQYF
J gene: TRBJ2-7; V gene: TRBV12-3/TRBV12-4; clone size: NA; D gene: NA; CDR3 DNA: TGTGCCAGCAGTCATGAGAAAACCTACGAGCAGTACTTC; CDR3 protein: CASSHEKTYEQYF
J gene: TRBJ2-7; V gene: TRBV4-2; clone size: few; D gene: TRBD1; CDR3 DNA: TGTGCCAGCAGCCAAGAGGGCCAGGGCAGGGGGTACGAGCAGTACTTC; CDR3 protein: CASSQEGQGRGYEQYF
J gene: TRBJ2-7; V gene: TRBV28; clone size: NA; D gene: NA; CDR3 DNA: TGTGCCAGCAGTTTAGTGCAGGGGAGGTCCTACGAGCAGTACTTC; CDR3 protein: CASSLVQGRSYEQYF
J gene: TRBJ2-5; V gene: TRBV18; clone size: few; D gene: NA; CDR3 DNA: TGTGCCAGCTCACCCCCAAGGGAGCGGGAGACCCAGTACTTC; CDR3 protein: CASSPPRERETQYF
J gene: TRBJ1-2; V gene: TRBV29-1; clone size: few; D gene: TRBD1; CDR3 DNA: TGCAGCGCCCTGGGGATTACAGGGGGCGCTTCTTATGGCTACACCTTC; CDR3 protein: CSALGITGGASYGYTF
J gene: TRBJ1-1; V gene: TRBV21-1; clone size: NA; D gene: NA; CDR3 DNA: TGTGCCAGCAGCACACAGGGACTGAACACTGAAGCTTTCTTT; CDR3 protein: CASSTQGLNTEAFF
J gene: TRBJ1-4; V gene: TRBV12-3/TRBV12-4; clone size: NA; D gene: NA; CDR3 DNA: TGTGCCAGCAGTTTAATTTTGGCGGGCTCTGAAGGGAAACTGTTTTTT; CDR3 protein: CASSLILAGSEGKLFF
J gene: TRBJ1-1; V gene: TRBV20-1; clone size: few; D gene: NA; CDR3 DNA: TGCAGTGCTAGAACCGTTCTCACTGAAGCTTTCTTT; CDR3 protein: CSARTVLTEAFF
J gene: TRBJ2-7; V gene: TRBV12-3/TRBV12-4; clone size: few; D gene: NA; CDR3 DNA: TGTGCCAGCAGTTTAGGGATCGAGCAGTACTTC; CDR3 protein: CASSLGIEQYF
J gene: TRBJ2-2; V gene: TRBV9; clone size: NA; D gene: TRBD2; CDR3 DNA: TGTGCCAGCAGCGTAGCCGTCACTAGCGGGAGGAGTGGTACCGGGGAGCTGTTTTTT; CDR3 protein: CASSVAVTSGRSGTGELFF
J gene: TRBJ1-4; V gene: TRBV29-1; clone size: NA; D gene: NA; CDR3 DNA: TGCAGCGCAATCCCGGTGGGGGATGAAAAACTGTCTTTT; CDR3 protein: CSAIPVGDEKLSF
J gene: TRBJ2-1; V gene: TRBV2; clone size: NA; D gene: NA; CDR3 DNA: TGTGCCAGCAGGTTGGGGAATGAGCAGTCCTTC; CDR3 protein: CASRLGNEQSF
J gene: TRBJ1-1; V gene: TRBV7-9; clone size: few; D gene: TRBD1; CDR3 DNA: TGTGCCAGCAGGGCAGGGGGTGCTGAAGCTTTCTTT; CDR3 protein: CASRAGGAEAFF
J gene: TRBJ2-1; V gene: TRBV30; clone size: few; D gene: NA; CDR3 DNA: TGTGCCTGGAGAGGGGCCTCCTACAATGAGCAGTTCTTC; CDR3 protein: CAWRGASYNEQFF
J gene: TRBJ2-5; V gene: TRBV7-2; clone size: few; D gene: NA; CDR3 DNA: TGTGCCAGCAGCCCCCTGACCGTTGGTGGGGGTGAGACCCAGTACTTC; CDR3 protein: CASSPLTVGGGETQYF
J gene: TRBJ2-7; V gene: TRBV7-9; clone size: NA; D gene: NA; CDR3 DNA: TGTGCCAGCACCTCGGGGCAGGGTGGGTACGAGCAGTACTTC; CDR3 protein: CASTSGQGGYEQYF
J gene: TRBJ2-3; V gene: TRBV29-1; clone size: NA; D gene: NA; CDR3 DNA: TGCAGCGCCCAAATGGGGTACACAGATACGCAGTATTTT; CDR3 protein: CSAQMGYTDTQYF